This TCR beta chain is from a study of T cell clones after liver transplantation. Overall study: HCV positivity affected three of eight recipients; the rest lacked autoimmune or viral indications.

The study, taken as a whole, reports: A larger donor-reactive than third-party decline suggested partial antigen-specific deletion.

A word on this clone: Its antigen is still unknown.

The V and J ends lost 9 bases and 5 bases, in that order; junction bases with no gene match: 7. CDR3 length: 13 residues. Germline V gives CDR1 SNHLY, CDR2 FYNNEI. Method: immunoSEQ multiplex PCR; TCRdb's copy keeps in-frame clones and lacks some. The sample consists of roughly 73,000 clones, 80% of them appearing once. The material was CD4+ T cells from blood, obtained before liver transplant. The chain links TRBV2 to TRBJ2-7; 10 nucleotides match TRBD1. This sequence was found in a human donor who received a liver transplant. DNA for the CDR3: TGTGCCAGTTCCCGGGACAGGGGCCACGAGCAGTACTTC. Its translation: CASSRDRGHEQYF. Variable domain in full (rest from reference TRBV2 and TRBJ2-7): EPEVTQTPSHQVTQMGQEVILRCVPISNHLYFYWYRQILGQKVEFLVSFYNNEISEKSEIFDDQFSVERPDGSNFTLKIRSTKLEDSAMYFCASSRDRGHEQYFGPGTRLTVT.